These T cell receptor beta chains were read from a single sample in a study of PD-1 blockade in classical Hodgkin lymphoma. Generated by immunoSEQ multiplex PCR, the TCRdb table keeps only in-frame clones and is missing some. This table has about 97,000 clones, around 80% appearing once. Here the sequenced sample was peripheral blood mononuclear cells (PBMCs), taken at baseline. The receptors were gathered from a human donor with classical Hodgkin lymphoma. The CDR3 runs from the conserved cysteine through the conserved F or W. The D gene is left open where the match is weak. Only some rows state a clone size, as once, few, many or a class for expanded clones.

CDR3 protein | CDR3 DNA | clone size | J gene | CDR3 length | V gene | D gene
CASSLGTGLETQYF | TGCGCCAGCAGCTTGGGGACAGGGCTAGAGACCCAGTACTTC | . | TRBJ2-5 | 14 | TRBV5-1 | TRBD1
CAWRPQGEETQYF | TGTGCCTGGAGACCACAGGGAGAGGAGACCCAGTACTTC | . | TRBJ2-5 | 13 | TRBV30 | .
CASSSRPVVQESYEQYF | TGTGCCAGCAGCTCCCGACCCGTAGTTCAGGAATCCTACGAGCAGTACTTC | . | TRBJ2-7 | 17 | TRBV7-8 | .
CASSPTSGANVLTF | TGTGCCAGCAGCCCGACCTCTGGGGCCAACGTCCTGACTTTC | . | TRBJ2-6 | 14 | TRBV14 | .
CASSVDYPISGMGSGANVLTF | TGTGCCAGCAGCGTAGATTACCCCATTAGCGGGATGGGCTCTGGGGCCAACGTCCTGACTTTC | . | TRBJ2-6 | 21 | TRBV9 | TRBD2
CASSPQGFAEAFF | TGTGCCAGCAGCCCCCAGGGCTTTGCTGAAGCTTTCTTT | . | TRBJ1-1 | 13 | TRBV9 | .
CASSVGSTPRTDTQYF | TGTGCCAGCAGCGTAGGGTCTACACCTCGCACAGATACGCAGTATTTT | . | TRBJ2-3 | 16 | TRBV9 | .
CASSFSLAGSGQETQYF | TGCGCCAGCAGCTTTTCACTAGCGGGATCGGGACAAGAGACCCAGTACTTC | few | TRBJ2-5 | 17 | TRBV5-1 | TRBD2
CASSGTGAQPQHF | TGTGCCAGCAGTGGAACAGGGGCTCAGCCCCAGCATTTT | . | TRBJ1-5 | 13 | TRBV2 | TRBD1
CASSFRDYGYTF | TGTGCCAGCAGCTTCAGGGACTATGGCTACACCTTC | few | TRBJ1-2 | 12 | TRBV11-2 | .
CASSTGSGANVLTF | TGTGCCAGCAGTACAGGGTCTGGGGCCAACGTCCTGACTTTC | . | TRBJ2-6 | 14 | TRBV2 | .
CAISEAGSYGYTF | TGTGCCATCAGTGAGGCGGGGTCCTATGGCTACACCTTC | . | TRBJ1-2 | 13 | TRBV10-3 | .